This entry lists 6 T cell receptor beta chains sequenced from one sample in a study of T cell clusters in autoimmune cytopenias. Multiplex touch-down PCR amplified TRB using TRB-A and TRB-B pools in one tube. Reanalyzing the multiplex PCR reads, TCRdb keeps one entry per CDR3 protein, without DNA. This sample's clone table lists some 1,300 distinct CDR3 sequences. Roughly 38,000 genome equivalents of blood DNA were amplified for TRB. The sequenced sample was peripheral blood. All receptors derive from a human donor with an autoimmune cytopenia or autoimmune hepatitis (not recorded which).

V and J are TRBV12-3 or TRBV12-4 and TRBJ2-7; checking the TCRdb D call of TRBD1 is not possible without DNA. This CDR3 comprises 14 residues. Here the CDR3 reads CASSPPPGGSEQYF.

This chain links TRBV30 with TRBJ2-7; there is no DNA to check the TCRdb D call of TRBD1. This CDR3 contains 18 residues. The germline gives CDR1 GTSNPN, CDR2 SVGIG (reference sequence). The CDR3: CAWSSPSARDRISYEQYF.

The CDR3 sequence: CASSLSIAGGTYNEQFF. This chain connects TRBV11-1 to TRBJ2-1; TCRdb designates TRBD2, a call that cannot be tested without DNA. This CDR3 comprises 17 residues. Germline CDR1 and CDR2: SGHAT and FQDESV (reference sequence).

This clonotype is called large (0.1 to 1%) based on its frequency. The chain carries TRBV5-6 and TRBJ2-2; lacking DNA, the TRBD1 call made by TCRdb goes unchecked. The length of the CDR3 is 15 residues. Germline values: CDR1 SGHDT, CDR2 YYEEEE. CDR3 loop: CASSLVQGDTGELFF.

This chain uses TRBV6-6 with TRBJ1-2; no DNA is available, so the TRBD1 call from TCRdb remains unchecked. The germline gives CDR1 MNHNY, CDR2 SVGAGI (reference sequence). The CDR3 is 12 residues long. The chain's CDR3 is CASSSGTGGYTF.

The chain combines TRBV6-1 with TRBJ2-1; the TCRdb call, TRBD2, lacks DNA for checking. Germline lookup yields CDR1 MNHNS and CDR2 SASEGT. This CDR3 contains 16 residues. The CDR3 loop is CASSGLSGAYYNEQFF.